This TCR beta chain emerged from a study of T cells in Graves' hyperthyroidism and ophthalmopathy. From RNA transcripts, TCR beta CDR3 regions were amplified. During a first-round RT-PCR of the TCR CDR3, the HTBI primer set was used. TCRdb re-called the multiplex PCR reads through MiXCR, storing one row per CDR3 protein. This sample has about 500,000 distinct CDR3 sequences, with around 14% found just once. This clonotype was counted at least ten times. Using more than 7.5 ml of fresh peripheral blood, PBMCs were prepared. Trimming pared 4 bases from V and 4 bases from J, leaving 13 bases between. In germline, CDR1 is LNHDA, CDR2 SQIVND (reference sequence). The CDR3 runs to 14 residues.

This TCR was sampled from a woman aged 18-29 years with Graves' hyperthyroidism. The V gene is TRBV19, the J gene TRBJ1-2; D is possibly TRBD1 (5 bases). The material sequenced was blood. DNA of the CDR3: TGTGCCAGTAGTACCGTTGGGGCGGCCTATGGCTACACCTTC. Translated, it gives CASSTVGAAYGYTF.